Sequencing of this T cell receptor (beta chain) was carried out in a study of regulatory T cells in long-lasting Graves disease. Study-level results: New patients shared some 980 public clonotypes, and persistent patients shared more, with under 3,000.

This sample's time point: newly diagnosed GD, antithyroid drugs for less than 3 months. After RNA was extracted from PBMCs, the TCR library was made from it. EDTA tubes received around 9 milliliters of collected peripheral blood. The V end was cut by 1 base, the J end by 3 bases, with 16 bases between. This CDR3 spans 16 amino acids. CDR1 and CDR2 from the germline V gene are SGDLS and YYNGEE. This clonotype was observed at least ten times. The antigen is not known. CDR3 regions were amplified by Arm-PCR using iRepertoire HTBI primers to build TCR beta libraries. TCRdb reprocessed the multiplex PCR reads via MiXCR and lists one record per CDR3 protein. The repertoire holds 350,000 to 500,000 distinct CDR3 sequences, with 12% to 15% as singletons. This sample also appeared in a second study, on T cells in Graves' hyperthyroidism and ophthalmopathy. That work contributes: Separation of ophthalmopathy from stable hyperthyroidism was achieved by a 13 V-J model. Model-based prediction identified ophthalmopathy a median around 6.5 months prior to its onset.

Sequencing used peripheral blood mononuclear cells (PBMCs), obtained at new diagnosis, from a patient treated with antithyroid drugs. The origin of this receptor is a woman aged 45-59 years with Graves disease. The rearrangement joins TRBV9 to TRBJ1-1; tentatively, D is TRBD1 (5 bases). The DNA for the CDR3 is TGTGCCAGCAGCGTAACCCCCAGGGTGGAGGACACTGAAGCTTTCTTT. Translation: CASSVTPRVEDTEAFF.